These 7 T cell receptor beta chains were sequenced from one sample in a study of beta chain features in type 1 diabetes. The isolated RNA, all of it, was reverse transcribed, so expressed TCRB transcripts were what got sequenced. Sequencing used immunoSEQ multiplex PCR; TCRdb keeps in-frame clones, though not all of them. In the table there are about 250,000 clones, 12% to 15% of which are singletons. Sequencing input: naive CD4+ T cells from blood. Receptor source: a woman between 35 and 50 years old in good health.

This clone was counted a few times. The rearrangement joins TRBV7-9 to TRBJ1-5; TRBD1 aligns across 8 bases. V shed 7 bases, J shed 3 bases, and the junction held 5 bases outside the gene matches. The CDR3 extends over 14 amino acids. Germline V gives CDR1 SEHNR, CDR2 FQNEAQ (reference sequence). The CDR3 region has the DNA TGTGCCAGCAACCAACAGGGGGACAATCAGCCCCAGCATTTT. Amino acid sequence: CASNQQGDNQPQHF.

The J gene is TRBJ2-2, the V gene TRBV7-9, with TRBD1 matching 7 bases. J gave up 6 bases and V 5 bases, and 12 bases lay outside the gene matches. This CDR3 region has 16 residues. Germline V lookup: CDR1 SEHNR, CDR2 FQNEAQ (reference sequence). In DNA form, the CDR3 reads TGTGCCAGCAGCCCGAACCCGCGACAGGGCCCCGGGGAGCTGTTTTTT. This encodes CASSPNPRQGPGELFF.

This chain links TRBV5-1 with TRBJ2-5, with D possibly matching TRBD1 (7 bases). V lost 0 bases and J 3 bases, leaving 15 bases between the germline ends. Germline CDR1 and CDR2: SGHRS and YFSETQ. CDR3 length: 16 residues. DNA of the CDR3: TGCGCCAGCAGCTTGGAGGCCAGGGGGGTCGAAGAGACCCAGTACTTC. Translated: CASSLEARGVEETQYF.

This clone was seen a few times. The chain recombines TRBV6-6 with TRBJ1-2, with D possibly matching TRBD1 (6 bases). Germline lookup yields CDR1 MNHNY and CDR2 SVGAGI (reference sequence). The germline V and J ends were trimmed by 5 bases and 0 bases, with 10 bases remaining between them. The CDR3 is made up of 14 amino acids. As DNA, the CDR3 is TGTGCCAGCAGTACTGAGGGGGCTAACTATGGCTACACCTTC. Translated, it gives CASSTEGANYGYTF.

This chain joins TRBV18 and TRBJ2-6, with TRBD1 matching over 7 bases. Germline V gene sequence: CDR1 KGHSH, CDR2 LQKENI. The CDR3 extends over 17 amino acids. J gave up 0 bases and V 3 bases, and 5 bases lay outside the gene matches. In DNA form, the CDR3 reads TGTGCCAGCTCACCGACAGGGCCTAACTCTGGGGCCAACGTCCTGACTTTC. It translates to CASSPTGPNSGANVLTF.

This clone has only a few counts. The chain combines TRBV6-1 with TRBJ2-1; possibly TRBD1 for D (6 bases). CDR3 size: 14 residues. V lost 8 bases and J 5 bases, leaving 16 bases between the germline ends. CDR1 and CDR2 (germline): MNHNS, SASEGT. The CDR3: CASDRLYNDNEQFF. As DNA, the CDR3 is TGTGCCAGCGACAGGTTATACAACGACAATGAGCAGTTCTTC.

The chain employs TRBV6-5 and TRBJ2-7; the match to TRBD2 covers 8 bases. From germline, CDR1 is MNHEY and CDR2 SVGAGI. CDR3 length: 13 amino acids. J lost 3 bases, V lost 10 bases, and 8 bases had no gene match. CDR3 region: CATAAGVIYEQYF. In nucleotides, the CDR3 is TGTGCCACCGCAGCGGGGGTTATCTACGAGCAGTACTTC.